This T cell receptor beta chain was obtained from a study of blood T cell repertoires in COVID-19. Overall study context: The samples span acute and convalescent COVID-19 from the United States, Italy and Spain. From T cells, B-cell-depleted T cells, or PBMCs came the material, which was cDNA or gDNA.

As originally analysed: The authors estimated nucleated cell counts from reference gene primer amplification. Repertoires were generated with immunoSEQ multiplex PCR, while TCRdb's copy carries only in-frame clones and drops some. From that table come the V and J calls and clone size; the DNA was used to work out D and trimming. The sample contains about 170,000 clones, approximately 83% of which appear only once. The length of the CDR3 is 16 residues. The germline V and J ends were trimmed by 3 bases and 10 bases, with 19 bases remaining between them. Germline lookup yields CDR1 LGHDT and CDR2 YNNKEL (reference sequence).

The chain has TRBV3-1 (or the pseudogene TRBV3-2) and TRBJ1-6, with D possibly being TRBD1 (6 bases). This clonotype was obtained from a man between 65 and 85 years old with active or convalescent COVID-19. The specimen sequenced was peripheral blood. The CDR3 here is CASSHFPPGHQSPLHF. CDR3 in DNA: TGTGCCAGCAGCCATTTTCCTCCGGGACACCAGTCACCCCTCCACTTT.